This T cell receptor (beta chain) originates from a study of shared clonotypes between healthy human individuals. Using immunoSEQ multiplex PCR, the repertoire was profiled, and TCRdb retains in-frame clones only, with some absent. This sample has approximately 2.3 million clones, with approximately 95% found just once. Study-level results: Despite large depth, sorted-subset datasets appeared incompletely sequenced. Relative to clonotypes present in all four donors, those not shared had lower generation probabilities. Donor clonotype sharing was expected to depend on sequencing depth. Relative to memory subsets, naive subsets generally showed larger estimated richness.

Unmatched junction bases numbered 9, after V lost 4 bases and J lost 6 bases. This CDR3 spans 15 amino acids. Germline loops: CDR1 LNHDA, CDR2 SQIVND (reference sequence). Notes on this clone: Its target is unknown.

The specimen sequenced was naive CD4+ T cells from PBMCs. Subset indicated: CD45RA+ positively selected. The V gene is TRBV19, the J gene TRBJ2-4, with 7 nucleotides matching TRBD1. The sequence was collected from a man aged 18 to 30 in good health. Some clones in this sample may be carry-over from other donors' samples. The CDR3 loop reads CASSKSGTERNIQYF. CDR3 in DNA: TGTGCCAGTAGTAAATCCGGGACAGAGAGAAACATTCAGTACTTC.